Presented here are 31 T cell receptor beta chains from one specimen sequenced in a study of cytomegalovirus exposure and HLA in healthy donors. Amplification used 60 Vbeta primers and 13 Jbeta primers. Sequenced by immunoSEQ multiplex PCR; TCRdb stores in-frame clones only, minus some. The sample yields fewer than 200,000 clones, over 60% seen once. Material: PBMCs. The origin of the receptors is a woman aged 25 to 45 in good health and CMV-seronegative.

The chain uses TRBV7-2 and TRBJ2-7; D possibly corresponds to TRBD1 (5 bases). Per the germline V gene, CDR1 is SGHTA and CDR2 is FQGNSA. Trimming took off 5 bases at V and 0 bases at J, with 14 bases between the two ends. This CDR3 spans 15 amino acids. CDR3 residues: CASSPQYRSSYEQYF. CDR3 bases: TGTGCCAGCAGCCCCCAATACAGGAGCTCCTACGAGCAGTACTTC.

The chain employs TRBV27 and TRBJ1-1; 10 bases fit TRBD1. Germline V gene sequence: CDR1 MNHEY, CDR2 SMNVEV (reference sequence). The CDR3 has 15 residues. Germline trimming cut 6 bases from V and 11 bases from J; bases unmatched to any gene: 15. In nucleotides, the CDR3 is TGTGCCAGCAGCCCACCCCCGGGACAGGGGAGGAATGCTTTCTTT. As protein: CASSPPPGQGRNAFF.

The chain uses TRBV16 and TRBJ2-5; D call uncertain. The CDR3 runs 15 residues. Germline-derived CDR1 and CDR2 are KGHSY and FQNENV. Trimming cost V 0 bases and J 4 bases, with 12 bases left between them. The CDR3 nucleotides read TGTGCCAGCAGCCAATCTCCAGGCCTCCCAGAGACCCAGTACTTC. Amino acids: CASSQSPGLPETQYF.

V gene TRBV2 combines with J gene TRBJ2-5; 8 nucleotides match TRBD2. The CDR3 extends over 17 amino acids. With 3 bases clipped from V and 4 bases from J, the junction kept 13 bases outside the gene matches. In germline, CDR1 is SNHLY, CDR2 FYNNEI. The CDR3: CASSDERELWSGETQYF. DNA of the CDR3: TGTGCCAGCAGTGATGAGCGGGAGTTGTGGTCCGGAGAGACCCAGTACTTC. The whole variable domain, remainder taken from reference TRBV2 and TRBJ2-5, is EPEVTQTPSHQVTQMGQEVILRCVPISNHLYFYWYRQILGQKVEFLVSFYNNEISEKSEIFDDQFSVERPDGSNFTLKIRSTKLEDSAMYFCASSDERELWSGETQYFGPGTRLLVL.

The DNA of the CDR3 is TGTGCCAGCAGTTATCGCCTAGCGGGGTACAATGAGCAGTTCTTC. Residues: CASSYRLAGYNEQFF. The V and J genes are TRBV6-5 and TRBJ2-1, with TRBD2 identical over 9 bases. Trimming cost V 3 bases and J 4 bases; bases outside gene matches: 4. The CDR3 spans 15 residues. Germline assignment: CDR1 MNHEY and CDR2 SVGAGI.

In this sample, this clone turned up a few times. This chain links TRBV15 with TRBJ2-5, with D maybe TRBD2 (7 bases). V lost 0 bases to trimming and J lost 7 bases, with 15 bases between them. Germline values: CDR1 LNHNV, CDR2 YYDKDF (reference sequence). The CDR3 is 15 residues long. The CDR3 region is CATSRDRRGPGTQYF. Written as DNA, the CDR3 is TGTGCCACCAGCAGAGATCGGCGGGGGCCGGGGACCCAGTACTTC.

The genes are TRBV28 and TRBJ1-5, with 7 positions matching TRBD1. V gave up 6 bases and J gave up 5 bases; unmatched junction bases: 7. The germline CDR1 and CDR2 sequences are MDHEN and SYDVKM. This CDR3 contains 14 residues. CDR3 nucleotide sequence: TGTGCCAGCAGACCTCGACAGGGCTATCAGCCCCAGCATTTT. Its protein is CASRPRQGYQPQHF. Looking up the rest from reference TRBV28 and TRBJ1-5 gives the full variable domain: DVKVTQSSRYLVKRTGEKVFLECVQDMDHENMFWYRQDPGLGLRLIYFSYDVKMKEKGDIPEGYSVSREKKERFSLILESASTNQTSMYLCASRPRQGYQPQHFGDGTRLSIL.

This clone was observed a handful of times. V and J are TRBV4-3 and TRBJ1-2; the D gene is possibly TRBD1 (6 bases). The CDR3 runs to 16 residues. V was clipped by 4 bases and J by 2 bases, with 17 bases between them. CDR1 and CDR2 from the germline V gene are LGHNA and YSLEER. This CDR3 reads CASSRGALQGNYGYTF. The CDR3 DNA follows: TGCGCCAGCAGCCGCGGAGCCCTCCAGGGGAACTATGGCTACACCTTC.

This chain uses TRBV28 with TRBJ2-3; D is perhaps TRBD2 (5 bases). This CDR3 contains 17 residues. Per germline, CDR1 MDHEN and CDR2 SYDVKM. The V end lost 5 bases, the J end lost 2 bases, and 20 bases lay between the germline ends. The CDR3 loop is CASSRLAPPPYTDTQYF. In nucleotides, the CDR3 is TGTGCCAGCAGTCGCCTAGCTCCTCCCCCATACACAGATACGCAGTATTTT.

The V and J genes are TRBV14 and TRBJ2-5, with D perhaps matching TRBD2 (6 bases). CDR1 and CDR2 from the germline V gene are SGHDN and FVKESK. The CDR3 is made up of 16 amino acids. Trimming took off 3 bases at V and 6 bases at J, with 20 bases between the two ends. CDR3 nucleotide sequence: TGTGCCAGCAGCCAGGGCGGGACGAACCGACCAAAGACCCAGTACTTC. This gives the protein CASSQGGTNRPKTQYF.

The chain has TRBV10-1 and TRBJ1-2; D is unresolved. The CDR3 covers 13 residues. Trimming stripped 10 bases from V and 6 bases from J, with 18 bases between. Looked up from germline, CDR1 is WNHNN and CDR2 is SYGVQD (reference sequence). The CDR3 DNA follows: TGCGCCACCGGGTGCGGGTCACCGGATGGCTACACCTTC. Its translation is CATGCGSPDGYTF.

Worth noting for this clone: Compared with germline, one end of the junction differs, possibly owing to a read error. The rearrangement uses TRBV28 and TRBJ2-5, with TRBD1 as a possible D gene (5 bases). This CDR3 has 11 residues. Germline V gene lookup returns CDR1 MDHEN and CDR2 SYDVKM. CDR3 sequence: CASTQGETQYF. CDR3 bases: TGTGCGAGCACCCAGGGAGAGACCCAGTACTTC.

V usage is TRBV7-9 and J usage is TRBJ2-7; 9 bases line up with TRBD1. V shed 3 bases, J shed 5 bases, and the junction held 8 bases outside the gene matches. CDR3 size: 15 residues. Germline V gene sequence: CDR1 SEHNR, CDR2 FQNEAQ (reference sequence). DNA for the CDR3: TGTGCCAGCAGCTTGGCACAGGGGGCGATGGACGAGCAGTACTTC. This sequence encodes CASSLAQGAMDEQYF.

This clone was seen a handful of times. J is TRBJ1-6 and V is TRBV6-1; possibly TRBD1 for D (6 bases). The CDR3 contains 16 residues. The V and J ends lost 0 bases and 3 bases respectively, with 9 bases between them. CDR1 is MNHNS and CDR2 is SASEGT in the germline V gene. The CDR3 reads CASSEAWTDYNSPLHF. CDR3 nucleotides: TGTGCCAGCAGTGAAGCGTGGACAGACTATAATTCACCCCTCCACTTT.

This chain connects TRBV29-1 to TRBJ2-1, with unresolved D. Trimming removed 3 bases at V and 7 bases at J, with 13 bases between. The length of the CDR3 is 13 residues. Germline lookup yields CDR1 SQVTM and CDR2 ANQGSEA. The CDR3 loop reads CSVDTTLVNEQFF. For the CDR3, the DNA is TGCAGCGTTGATACTACCCTCGTAAATGAGCAGTTCTTC.

The chain couples TRBV9 to TRBJ2-5; a possible D gene is TRBD2 (6 bases). This CDR3 is 15 amino acids long. Trimming stripped 0 bases from V and 0 bases from J, with 9 bases between. Germline CDR1 is SGDLS and CDR2 is YYNGEE. In nucleotides, the CDR3 is TGTGCCAGCAGCGTAGCTAAGCGGGACCAAGAGACCCAGTACTTC. Translation gives CASSVAKRDQETQYF.

The chain links TRBV2 to TRBJ1-5, with D maybe TRBD1 (5 bases). This CDR3 is 15 amino acids long. Per germline, CDR1 SNHLY and CDR2 FYNNEI. Between the trimmed V and J ends, which lost 8 bases and 6 bases, there was a span of 20 bases. As DNA, the CDR3 is TGTGCCAGCTCTCGAACGGACAAAAGGAGTCAGCCCCAGCATTTT. Translated, it gives CASSRTDKRSQPQHF.

Only one count was recorded for this clone. This rearrangement joins TRBV28 to TRBJ2-7, with D hard to call. Per germline, CDR1 MDHEN and CDR2 SYDVKM. The length of the CDR3 is 12 residues. Deletions cut 4 bases from V and 4 bases from J, with 8 bases between. The CDR3: CASSSTVYEQYF. CDR3 in DNA: TGTGCCAGCAGTTCTACAGTTTACGAGCAGTACTTC.

The J gene is TRBJ1-4, the V gene TRBV4-2; D not resolved. The CDR3 is 16 residues long. The germline V gene has CDR1 LGHNA and CDR2 YNFKEQ. Trimming shortened V by 3 bases and J by 5 bases, and 16 bases separated the two germline ends. The CDR3 coding sequence is TGTGCCAGCAGCCAGGGTGAAGGCGGGCTGAATGAAAAACTGTTTTTT. Residues: CASSQGEGGLNEKLFF.

The chain links TRBV11-2 to TRBJ2-4; 9 bases line up with TRBD1. CDR1 is SGHAT and CDR2 is FQNNGV in the germline V gene. J was trimmed by 5 bases and V by 3 bases; bases with no gene match: 2. This CDR3 has 14 residues. CDR3 residues: CASSFGTGQNIQYF. The CDR3 DNA follows: TGTGCCAGCAGCTTCGGGACAGGGCAAAACATTCAGTACTTC.

This clone was observed once. This chain links TRBV29-1 with TRBJ2-3; TRBD2 matches at 14 bases. The CDR3 runs to 20 residues. V shed 1 base and J 3 bases; nucleotides not matched to a gene: 15. Germline V gives CDR1 SQVTM, CDR2 ANQGSEA. As DNA, the CDR3 is TGCAGCGTTGAAGCCCCAATGGGGACTAGCGGGGGATACCTAACAGATACGCAGTATTTT. Protein product: CSVEAPMGTSGGYLTDTQYF.

V and J are TRBV10-3 and TRBJ1-1, with D possibly matching TRBD1 (5 bases). This CDR3 comprises 14 residues. Per the germline V gene, CDR1 is ENHRY and CDR2 is SYGVKD. Trimming cost V 10 bases and J 0 bases, with 15 bases left between them. The CDR3 nucleotides read TGTGCCACTGGGGGACTTAAGATGAACACTGAAGCTTTCTTT. This translates into CATGGLKMNTEAFF.

The chain uses TRBV11-2 and TRBJ1-4; TRBD1 aligns across 8 bases. V lost 3 bases to trimming and J lost 10 bases; unmatched junction nucleotides: 7. The CDR3 sequence is 14 residues long. Germline V gene data show CDR1 as SGHAT and CDR2 as FQNNGV. The CDR3 here is CASSFGTGVGKLFF. The CDR3 coding sequence is TGTGCCAGCAGCTTTGGGACAGGTGTTGGAAAACTGTTTTTT.

This clone was seen just once. The gene calls are TRBV28 and TRBJ2-2; no clear D gene. Germline V lookup: CDR1 MDHEN, CDR2 SYDVKM. The CDR3 sequence is 14 residues long. The ends were cut back, 4 bases at V and 1 base at J, with 7 bases in the middle. In DNA, the CDR3 is TGTGCCAGCAGTTGGGCTGGGAACACCGGGGAGCTGTTTTTT. It codes for CASSWAGNTGELFF.

In this sample, this clone turned up a few times. The chain uses TRBV5-1 and TRBJ2-5; D uncertain. CDR1 is SGHRS and CDR2 is YFSETQ in the germline V gene. V lost 4 bases and J 2 bases, leaving 12 bases between the germline ends. CDR3 length equals 14 residues. CDR3 nucleotides: TGCGCCAGCAGCCGAAACCAGAGGCAAGAGACCCAGTACTTC. Protein product: CASSRNQRQETQYF.

The chain has TRBV12-5 and TRBJ1-1; unclear D gene. The CDR3 has 13 amino acids. The germline V gene has CDR1 LGHNT and CDR2 FRNRAP. The V end lost 3 bases, the J end lost 5 bases, and 10 bases lay between the germline ends. The CDR3: CASGFPGGTEAFF. CDR3 DNA sequence: TGTGCTAGTGGTTTCCCGGGTGGGACTGAAGCTTTCTTT.

The CDR3 DNA reads as TGCGCCAGCAGCTTTACGGGGTTGGGCCCAGATACGCAGTATTTT. Translated: CASSFTGLGPDTQYF. This chain connects TRBV5-1 to TRBJ2-3, with D maybe TRBD2 (5 bases). The CDR3 runs to 15 residues. Germline assignment: CDR1 SGHRS and CDR2 YFSETQ. V lost 2 bases and J lost 4, with 14 bases in between. The full variable domain, its missing parts supplied by reference TRBV5-1 and TRBJ2-3, is KAGVTQTPRYLIKTRGQQVTLSCSPISGHRSVSWYQQTPGQGLQFLFEYFSETQRNKGNFPGRFSGRQFSNSRSEMNVSTLELGDSALYLCASSFTGLGPDTQYFGPGTRLTVL.

The gene calls are TRBV5-4 and TRBJ2-1, with a tentative D call TRBD2 (6 bases). Germline lookup yields CDR1 SGHNT and CDR2 YYREEE (reference sequence). The length of the CDR3 is 15 residues. V lost 0 bases, J lost 4 bases, and 11 bases lay in between. CDR3 sequence reads: CASSLGGALYNEQFF. The DNA of the CDR3 is TGTGCCAGCAGCTTGGGCGGGGCGTTGTACAATGAGCAGTTCTTC.

The V call is TRBV28, the J call TRBJ2-7; 10 bases are shared with TRBD2. From germline, CDR1 is MDHEN and CDR2 SYDVKM. V was clipped by 5 bases and J by 2 bases; unmatched bases: 3. The CDR3 consists of 14 residues. This CDR3 is CASSQLAGTYEQYF. The CDR3 region has the DNA TGTGCCAGCAGTCAACTAGCGGGGACCTACGAGCAGTACTTC.

The rearrangement uses TRBV7-2 and TRBJ2-7; 10 nucleotides match TRBD2. Germline CDR1 and CDR2: SGHTA and FQGNSA. The CDR3 extends over 13 amino acids. Losses at the gene ends were 5 bases for V and 6 bases for J; bases not matched to a gene: 4. CDR3 residues: CASSELAGGEQYF. CDR3 sequence (DNA): TGTGCCAGCAGCGAGTTAGCGGGAGGCGAGCAGTACTTC.

Here the CDR3 reads CASSFGTDYEQYF. In DNA form, the CDR3 reads TGTGCCAGCAGCTTCGGGACAGACTACGAGCAGTACTTC. V and J are TRBV7-2 and TRBJ2-7, with 7 bases that match TRBD1. Germline assignment: CDR1 SGHTA and CDR2 FQGNSA. The CDR3 covers 13 residues. With 3 bases clipped from V and 3 bases from J, the junction kept 2 bases outside the gene matches.